Listed below are T cell receptor beta chains from one sample, sequenced in a study of early T cells in non-severe SARS-CoV-2 infection. TCRdb ran MiXCR on the 5' RACE reads and lists one entry per CDR3 protein. Of 70,000 or so distinct CDR3 sequences detected, approximately 13% appear once; the ten largest clones hold about 1.3%. The sequenced material came from whole blood. These TCRs come from an adult who was a healthcare worker with PCR-confirmed SARS-CoV-2 infection or an uninfected control (not recorded which). Each CDR3 is given with its conserved first and last residue. D genes are given only for firm matches. Clone size is given for some rows only: seen once, a few or many times, or a class if the clone is expanded.

CDR3 length | D gene | clone size | J gene | V gene | CDR3 protein
13 | NA | many | TRBJ1-2 | TRBV28 | CASRAPGATGYTF
15 | NA | many | TRBJ2-3 | TRBV30 | CAWSGQGVGADTQYF
15 | TRBD1 | many | TRBJ2-7 | TRBV24-1 | CATSDSTGSRYEQYF
13 | NA | NA | TRBJ1-2 | TRBV10-3 | CAISREGEDGYTF
16 | TRBD2 | many | TRBJ2-4 | TRBV29-1 | CSVRTSGSTAKNIQYF
13 | TRBD1 | many | TRBJ2-2 | TRBV6-2/TRBV6-3 | CASRPTGAGELFF
12 | NA | few | TRBJ2-5 | TRBV11-2 | CASMGPQETQYF
11 | TRBD2 | NA | TRBJ2-7 | TRBV20-1 | CSVWEGYEQYF
15 | TRBD1 | many | TRBJ2-2 | TRBV7-9 | CASSLGGDRTGELFF
14 | TRBD1 | many | TRBJ2-7 | TRBV27 | CASPLQGTLYEQYF
15 | TRBD2 | NA | TRBJ2-3 | TRBV29-1 | CSVEGGLAGEDTQYF
15 | NA | NA | TRBJ1-2 | TRBV7-9 | CASPDPGSLNYGYTF
15 | NA | many | TRBJ2-7 | TRBV12-3/TRBV12-4 | CASSDRRSGSWEQYF
15 | NA | NA | TRBJ1-3 | TRBV7-2 | CASSRFGPSENTIYF
18 | TRBD1 | many | TRBJ1-5 | TRBV5-6 | CASSLGTGGVTSNQPQHF
14 | NA | many | TRBJ2-7 | TRBV7-2 | CASSAAGTAYEQYF